A single sample gave rise to the 20 T cell receptor beta chains below, sequenced in a study of OX40 agonist ivuxolimab in advanced cancers. Clones were read by immunoSEQ multiplex PCR, and TCRdb kept only the in-frame ones, dropping some. The data contain about 47,000 clones, approximately 81% of them singletons. Sequenced here: CD4+ or CD8+ T cells sorted from blood, sampled in a trial of the OX40 agonist ivuxolimab. Receptors originate from an adult with an advanced solid tumor such as melanoma, head and neck, liver or kidney cancer.

CDR3 sequence reads: CASNGVGGYEQYF. DNA for the CDR3: TGTGCCAGCAATGGCGTAGGGGGCTACGAGCAGTACTTC. V gene TRBV27 combines with J gene TRBJ2-7; TRBD1 might be the D (6 bases). From germline, CDR1 is MNHEY and CDR2 SMNVEV (reference sequence). The CDR3 runs to 13 residues. V was clipped by 7 bases and J by 3 bases, with 13 bases between them.

The chain is built from TRBV7-9 and TRBJ2-2; D gene ambiguous. The CDR3 extends over 12 amino acids. V gave up 1 base and J gave up 10 bases, with 7 bases separating them. Germline V CDR1 and CDR2: SEHNR, FQNEAQ (reference sequence). The CDR3 sequence: CASSLETPELFF. In DNA form, the CDR3 reads TGTGCCAGCAGCTTAGAGACGCCGGAGCTGTTTTTT.

The chain couples TRBV6-1 to TRBJ2-7, with D possibly matching TRBD2 (5 bases). Germline CDR1 is MNHNS and CDR2 is SASEGT. The CDR3 totals 13 residues. V gave up 3 bases and J gave up 1 base, with 7 bases separating them. CDR3 sequence: CASSEAGSYEQYF. CDR3 sequence (DNA): TGTGCCAGCAGTGAGGCGGGTTCCTACGAGCAGTACTTC.

V and J are TRBV7-9 and TRBJ2-5, with TRBD2 matching 9 bases. CDR1 is SEHNR, CDR2 FQNEAQ, per germline (reference sequence). J was trimmed by 5 bases and V by 4 bases; bases with no gene match: 11. This CDR3 has 16 residues. The CDR3 sequence is CASSSSAGLAGETQYF. CDR3 DNA sequence: TGTGCCAGCAGCTCGTCGGCGGGACTAGCAGGCGAGACCCAGTACTTC.

The chain links TRBV13 to TRBJ2-7; TRBD2 matches 10 bases. Trimming cost V 7 bases and J 5 bases; bases outside gene matches: 8. The CDR3 covers 14 residues. The germline gives CDR1 PRHDT, CDR2 FYEKMQ (reference sequence). The CDR3 DNA reads TGTGCCAGCAAGCCTAGCGGGAGATTTAACGAGCAGTACTTC. Its translation is CASKPSGRFNEQYF.

V usage is TRBV7-8 and J usage is TRBJ1-1; D is uncertain. V lost 7 bases and J lost 6, with 9 bases in between. Germline CDR1 and CDR2: SGHVS and FQNEAQ. The CDR3 is 11 amino acids. In DNA, the CDR3 is TGTGCCAGCAAGGCGGGCGCTGAAGCTTTCTTT. Its protein product is CASKAGAEAFF.

The J gene is TRBJ2-7, the V gene TRBV4-1, with 12 bases aligning to TRBD2. The CDR3 spans 16 residues. The germline V gene has CDR1 MGHRA and CDR2 YSYEKL. V lost 3 bases and J lost 2; bases outside the gene matches: 5. CDR3 bases: TGCGCCAGCAGCCAGGCACTAGCGGGAGGAACCTACGAGCAGTACTTC. Protein: CASSQALAGGTYEQYF.

The chain carries TRBV6-4 and TRBJ2-1; D gene ambiguous. This CDR3 comprises 13 residues. Germline CDR1 reads MRHNA; CDR2 reads SNTAGT. Trimming stripped 2 bases from V and 5 bases from J, with 7 bases between. CDR3 nucleotide sequence: TGTGCCAGCAGTGACCTCTTAAACAATGAGCAGTTCTTC. Protein sequence: CASSDLLNNEQFF.

J is TRBJ1-1 and V is TRBV23-1; the match to TRBD1 covers 10 bases. TRBV23-1 is identified as an open reading frame with a role that is uncertain. The ends lost 7 bases at V and 0 bases at J; junction bases unmatched: 11. This CDR3 comprises 17 residues. Here the CDR3 reads CASTPSRDRGLNTEAFF. CDR3 DNA: TGCGCCAGCACCCCGTCTCGGGACAGGGGTTTGAACACTGAAGCTTTCTTT.

The CDR3 loop is CASSPLFSGRNEQFF. CDR3 nucleotide sequence: TGTGCCAGCAGCCCCCTATTCAGCGGGAGGAATGAGCAGTTCTTC. The chain carries TRBV11-2 and TRBJ2-1; 9 nucleotides match TRBD2. Germline CDR1 and CDR2: SGHAT and FQNNGV. This CDR3 is 15 amino acids long. V lost 5 bases to trimming and J lost 7 bases; unmatched junction nucleotides: 9.

The V and J genes are TRBV28 and TRBJ2-2, with D maybe TRBD1 (5 bases). The CDR3 runs 16 residues. Trimming stripped 6 bases from V and 4 bases from J, with 18 bases between. Germline CDR1 and CDR2: MDHEN and SYDVKM. CDR3 DNA sequence: TGTGCCAGCAGAAACGCCAACAGGTTTCCCACCGGGGAGCTGTTTTTT. Protein product: CASRNANRFPTGELFF.

This clone was observed a handful of times. The chain carries TRBV7-8 and TRBJ2-3; TRBD1 agrees at 9 bases. CDR3 size: 15 residues. The V gene end was trimmed by 4 bases and the J gene end by 3 bases; junction bases not matched to a gene: 5. Germline CDR1 and CDR2: SGHVS and FQNEAQ. Here the CDR3 reads CASSSTGGTTDTQYF. The CDR3 DNA follows: TGTGCCAGCAGCTCCACAGGGGGCACGACAGATACGCAGTATTTT.

The V and J genes are TRBV6-5 and TRBJ2-7; D is perhaps TRBD1 (6 bases). The CDR3 runs to 13 residues. CDR1 and CDR2 from the germline V gene are MNHEY and SVGAGI. V was cut by 5 bases and J by 2 bases, with 10 bases left in between. The CDR3, as DNA: TGTGCCAGCAGTCCGACAGGAGCCTACGAGCAGTACTTC. It translates to CASSPTGAYEQYF.

The chain links TRBV27 to TRBJ2-1, with D perhaps assigned TRBD1 or TRBD2 (5 bases each). The V gene lost 5 bases and the J gene lost 4 bases, with 15 bases spanning the gap. The CDR3 contains 15 residues. CDR1 is MNHEY and CDR2 is SMNVEV in the germline V gene (reference sequence). This CDR3 is CASSVGQGVYNEQFF. CDR3 nucleotide sequence: TGTGCCAGCAGTGTAGGGCAGGGAGTTTACAATGAGCAGTTCTTC.

The gene calls are TRBV9 and TRBJ2-7; no reliable D call. Trimming stripped 0 bases from V and 7 bases from J, with 11 bases between. CDR1 SGDLS and CDR2 YYNGEE come from the germline V gene. CDR3 length: 13 amino acids. CDR3 in amino acids: CASSVEAGTEQYF. DNA of the CDR3: TGTGCCAGCAGCGTAGAGGCAGGTACAGAGCAGTACTTC.

The V gene is TRBV9, the J gene TRBJ1-1, with D uncertain. This CDR3 comprises 14 residues. V lost 0 bases and J lost 1, with 7 bases in between. CDR1 SGDLS and CDR2 YYNGEE come from the germline V gene. This CDR3 reads CASSVGWGNTEAFF. The CDR3 nucleotides are TGTGCCAGCAGCGTAGGCTGGGGGAACACTGAAGCTTTCTTT.

This rearrangement joins TRBV19 to TRBJ2-7; D remains ambiguous. The CDR3 is 13 amino acids. CDR1 is LNHDA, CDR2 SQIVND, per germline (reference sequence). V was trimmed by 0 bases and J by 3 bases, leaving 6 bases between them. Written as DNA, the CDR3 is TGTGCCAGTAGTATAGAATTGGGCTACGAGCAGTACTTC. Translated, it gives CASSIELGYEQYF.

The J gene is TRBJ2-3, the V gene TRBV7-8, with a possible D match to TRBD1 (6 bases). The V gene lost 6 bases and the J gene lost 4 bases, with 14 bases spanning the gap. From germline, CDR1 is SGHVS and CDR2 FQNEAQ. This CDR3 has 14 residues. CDR3 DNA sequence: TGTGCCAGCAGTCGTACACAGGGTGCAGATACGCAGTATTTT. Translated: CASSRTQGADTQYF.

This clone was observed a few times. CDR3 DNA sequence: TGTGCCAGCACTCGAAGTGAAGGTTCTTATGGCTACACCTTC. Its protein is CASTRSEGSYGYTF. This chain links TRBV7-9 with TRBJ1-2; D is ambiguous. The CDR3 has 14 amino acids. V was trimmed by 7 bases and J by 5 bases, leaving 17 bases between them. Germline V gives CDR1 SEHNR, CDR2 FQNEAQ (reference sequence).

V gene TRBV6-5 combines with J gene TRBJ1-1; D unclear. Germline assignment: CDR1 MNHEY and CDR2 SVGAGI. Trimming took 0 bases from V and 1 from J, leaving 12 bases between them. CDR3 length: 16 residues. The CDR3 sequence: CASSYSVVRPNTEAFF. CDR3 DNA: TGTGCCAGCAGTTACTCGGTGGTGAGGCCGAACACTGAAGCTTTCTTT.